This TCR beta chain was captured in a study of shared clonotypes between healthy human individuals (dated by TCRdb to 2020 to 2022). Study-level background: The cohort comprised a couple of women and three men aged 18 to 49 years. For each donor, CD4 naive and CD4 memory were each run on three plates, CD8 naive on two plates, and CD8 memory on one plate. To estimate repertoire size and how much clonotypes are shared between individuals, the study performed deep sequencing of blood TCR repertoires from a few healthy adults. To increase sequencing depth and limit assay-specific biases, TCR repertoire library preparation and sequencing were carried out by different laboratories using diverse techniques. Between about 0.8 and 9 billion PBMCs per donor were obtained by leukapheresis.

This clone was seen a handful of times. What antigen it recognizes has not been identified. No much larger clonotype is one base removed from it; base qualities were not supplied. The donors were healthy, HIV-negative adults with no recently reported acute infections or vaccinations. All donors were Caucasian adults living in Nashville, Tennessee, USA. Magnetic negative selection was used to enrich CD4+ T cells, after which naive cells were positively selected on CD45RA and the negative fraction became the memory subset. After blood collection by leukapheresis, PBMCs were isolated using Ficoll-Histopaque density gradient centrifugation and then cryopreserved in the vapor phase of liquid nitrogen. Purity and quantity of every magnetically sorted T cell population were checked by analytical flow cytometry. From each sorted fraction, genomic DNA was isolated and quantified by UV absorbance on a Nanodrop 2000c.

Using the deep immunoSEQ assay, TCR CDR3 regions were amplified from genomic DNA by multiplex PCR. Extracted genomic DNA from each cell subset was distributed evenly across all wells of several immunoSEQ 96-well plates, and each plate was treated as a replicate. Each replicate PCR for sorted subsets received 200 ng genomic DNA, equal to around 32,000 T cell genomes. The purified libraries were quantified using a Qubit 3.0 fluorometer, sized with a Bioanalyzer 2100, and then quantified again using the KAPA Library Quantification kit. Every immunoSEQ 96-well plate was sequenced on a dedicated single-read 150-cycle Illumina NextSeq 550 flow cell. The authors' pipeline ran thus. Because the immunoSEQ output included only junctional sequences and no quality scores, the filtering could not be the same as the filtering used for full-length reads. Sequences were annotated with PyIR, a Python wrapper for IgBLAST v1.9, and V/J genes and CDR3 were assigned using IMGT germline references. Reads were filtered out if the reads had weak V/J assignments (E-value above 1e-6), no CDR3, stop codons, out-of-frame junctions, or ambiguous translated residues. V3J clonotypes were defined as sequences sharing an identical inferred V gene, J gene, and CDR3 amino acid sequence. To compute the percentage overlap between repertoires, the number of shared unique clonotypes was divided by the size of the smaller repertoire. RTK rarefaction, the Chao1 estimator, and Recon v2.1 estimates of unobserved clonotypes were used to assess repertoire richness. Generation probabilities were computed with OLGA for all TCRbeta clonotypes obtained by the gDNA method from four donors. In TCRdb, the immuneACCESS table is reduced to in-frame sequences with V and J assigned. These tables do not hold every clone; where another copy was compared, an unresolved V gene accounts for under half, and the others remain unexplained. V and J calls and clone size are given by that table; D and trimming were obtained from the DNA. The sample data list 300,000 to 400,000 clones, and around 74% of these were observed just once. Jointly, the top ten make up 10% to 13% of the sample.

The paper's findings and limits, for the study overall: Naive subsets generally had larger estimated clonotype richness than memory subsets did. Rarefaction of sorted-subset datasets indicated incomplete sequencing despite the large sequencing depth. Based on pairwise subsampling, the degree of clonotype sharing among donors was expected to be affected by sequencing depth. Only blood was sampled, and tissue TCR repertoires likely differ from those in blood. Because the study included only a small number of donors, the genetic and exposure-history diversity represented was limited. Sharing across several donors was observed for around 4.8% of naive CD4, over 3% of naive CD8, 2.3% of memory CD4, and over 0.3% of memory CD8 clonotypes. Higher generation probabilities were observed for clonotypes shared by all four sorted-subset donors than for non-shared clonotypes.

From cysteine to phenylalanine, the CDR3 is 15 amino acids long. CDR3 DNA only is kept here, 45 bases in frame from base 1. V trim: 3 bases; J trim: 5 bases; unmatched bases: 8. CDR1 and CDR2 (SGHRS, YFSETQ) derive from the germline V gene. Sequencing used memory CD4+ T cells sorted from blood. Per the publication, the cell subset or site label means: CD45RA-negative fraction. The receptor's source is a man aged 30 to 39 in good health. The receptor chain draws on TRBV5-1 and TRBJ1-5, with 7 bases in between that match TRBD1. The CDR3 region reads CASSSGDRPDQPQHF. The sequenced DNA is TGCGCCAGCAGCTCCGGGGACAGACCAGATCAGCCCCAGCATTTT.